These T cell receptor beta chains were read from a single sample in a study of T cells in Graves' hyperthyroidism and ophthalmopathy. TCRdb used MiXCR to reprocess the multiplex PCR reads, holding one entry per CDR3 protein. The sample has around 390,000 distinct CDR3 sequences, about 15% seen once. Sequenced sample: blood. The receptors originated from a woman aged 30 to 39 with Graves' ophthalmopathy. CDR3s include the opening cysteine and the closing phenylalanine or tryptophan. The D gene is left open where the match is weak. Part of the rows lack a size; the others show once, few, many or a class for expanded clones.

d_gene,j_gene,v_gene,abundance,CDR3nt,CDR3aa
TRBD1,TRBJ1-6,TRBV7-2,many,TGTGCCAGCAGCTCGACAGGGAGATTGAATTCACCCCTCCACTTT,CASSSTGRLNSPLHF
NA,TRBJ1-2,TRBV5-6,NA,TGTGCCAGCAGCTGGAGGGGTAGGACCTATGGCTACACCTTC,CASSWRGRTYGYTF
TRBD2,TRBJ2-1,TRBV15,many,TGTGCCACCAGCAGGTTTGCGGGGGACTACAATGAGCAGTTCTTC,CATSRFAGDYNEQFF
TRBD1,TRBJ2-2,TRBV13,NA,TGTGCCAGCAGCTTAGAACAGGGGATCTACACCGGGGAGCTGTTTTTT,CASSLEQGIYTGELFF
NA,TRBJ1-2,TRBV20-1,many,TGCAGTGGTCCGACAGGAGACTATGGCTACACCTTC,CSGPTGDYGYTF
NA,TRBJ2-3,TRBV27,many,TGTGCCAGCAGTTTATCATTGCCTAGTACAGATACGCAGTATTTT,CASSLSLPSTDTQYF
NA,TRBJ2-3,TRBV24-1,NA,TGTGCCACCGGGGATGGGTTAACGAGCACAGATACGCAGTATTTT,CATGDGLTSTDTQYF
NA,TRBJ2-5,TRBV7-9,many,TGTGCCAGCAGCCTCGCCTGGGGAGAGACCCAGTACTTC,CASSLAWGETQYF
NA,TRBJ1-6,TRBV7-2,many,TGTGCCAGCAGCCTGACAGGCTTCAGTAATTCACCCCTCCACTTT,CASSLTGFSNSPLHF
TRBD2,TRBJ2-7,TRBV11-3,few,TGTGCCAGCAGCGAGGGAGCGGGGGGTAGCTACGAGCAGTACTTC,CASSEGAGGSYEQYF
NA,TRBJ2-4,TRBV2,few,TGTGCCAGGGCCCGCGGGAACATTCAGTACTTC,CARARGNIQYF
NA,TRBJ1-2,TRBV12-3/TRBV12-4,many,TGTGCCAGCAATACGGGACACGCACTATCCTTGGGCTACACCTTC,CASNTGHALSLGYTF
NA,TRBJ2-5,TRBV6-1,NA,TGTGCCAGCAGGGAAGGGGGTGGGGGGCGAGAGACCCAGTACTTC,CASREGGGGRETQYF
NA,TRBJ1-4,TRBV5-5,NA,TGTGCCAGCAGCTTGGATATGGGGCGGGCTGAAAAACTGTTTTTT,CASSLDMGRAEKLFF
NA,TRBJ1-3,TRBV3-1,many,TGTGCCAGCAGCCAATTCGTCGGAGGAGGAAACACCATATATTTT,CASSQFVGGGNTIYF
NA,TRBJ1-1,TRBV7-2,many,TGTGCCAGCAGCTCCCAGGGTTTGGGCACTGAAGCTTTCTTT,CASSSQGLGTEAFF
NA,TRBJ2-1,TRBV10-1,NA,TGCGCCAGCAGATCCGTCCACAATGAGCAGTTCTTC,CASRSVHNEQFF
NA,TRBJ1-5,TRBV6-1,many,TGTGCCAGCATTAAGGAACAGTCTGGCAATCAGCCCCAGCATTTT,CASIKEQSGNQPQHF
NA,TRBJ1-4,TRBV15,many,TGTGCCACCAGCAGAGATTGGGGGTTTTGGGATAATCTGTTTTTT,CATSRDWGFWDNLFF
NA,TRBJ2-2,TRBV7-8,many,TGTGCCAGCAGCTTAGCTTTTTTCGACACCGGGGAGCTGTTTTTT,CASSLAFFDTGELFF
NA,TRBJ1-1,TRBV2,many,TGTGCCAGCATACGGGAGAACACTGAAGCTTTCTTT,CASIRENTEAFF
NA,TRBJ2-1,TRBV18,many,TGTGCCAGCTCACCCGAGGTCGGTGAGCAGTTCTTC,CASSPEVGEQFF
NA,TRBJ2-1,TRBV6-5,few,TGTGCCAGCAGTTTAACTGGATGGGGTGAGCAGTTCTTC,CASSLTGWGEQFF
NA,TRBJ2-7,TRBV27,many,TGTGCCAGCAGTTTGACCAGGGGTTACGAGCAGTACTTC,CASSLTRGYEQYF
TRBD2,TRBJ2-1,TRBV9,NA,TGTGCCAGCAGCGGGGGGACTACTCACAATGAGCAGTTCTTC,CASSGGTTHNEQFF
TRBD1,TRBJ2-6,TRBV6-1,many,TGTGCCAGCAACCCCTGGGGACAGCGGATCTCTGGGGCCAACGTCCTGACTTTC,CASNPWGQRISGANVLTF
NA,TRBJ2-5,TRBV12-3/TRBV12-4,few,TGTGCCAGCAGTTTTGTCGAAGAGACCCAGTACTTC,CASSFVEETQYF
NA,TRBJ2-6,TRBV7-2,many,TGTGCCAGCAGCTTAGCGTTTGGTGGAGGGGCCAACGTCCTGACTTTC,CASSLAFGGGANVLTF
NA,TRBJ2-1,TRBV6-2/TRBV6-3,many,TGTGCCAGCAGTTACAGGCAGCCTACCTACAATGAGCAGTTCTTC,CASSYRQPTYNEQFF
TRBD1,TRBJ1-3,TRBV28,many,TGTGCCAGCAGTATTGGGACAGGGGACACCATATATTTT,CASSIGTGDTIYF
NA,TRBJ2-7,TRBV11-3,many,TGTGCCAGCAGCCCCGACGCCGGGGGAACTTACGAGCAGTACTTC,CASSPDAGGTYEQYF
NA,TRBJ2-7,TRBV7-8,NA,TGTGCCAGCAGCCCCCAGCCGGGAGACGAGCAGTACTTC,CASSPQPGDEQYF
NA,TRBJ1-1,TRBV18,many,TGTGCCAGCTCACCACCGGGTGGATACACTGAAGCTTTCTTT,CASSPPGGYTEAFF
TRBD1,TRBJ1-3,TRBV28,many,TGTGCCAGCAGACCACAGGGGGCAGGTTCCATCGCTGGAAACACCATATATTTT,CASRPQGAGSIAGNTIYF
NA,TRBJ2-2,TRBV11-2,many,TGTGCCAGCAGCTCCGGGACATACACCGGGGAGCTGTTTTTT,CASSSGTYTGELFF
NA,TRBJ2-1,TRBV24-1,many,TGTGCCACCAGTGATTTTCGTGAGCAGTTCTTC,CATSDFREQFF
NA,TRBJ2-3,TRBV2,many,TGTGCCAGCAGTAAGAGTTTGGCTAGCGCCACAGATACGCAGTATTTT,CASSKSLASATDTQYF
NA,TRBJ2-5,TRBV7-9,many,TGTGCCAGCAGCTTAGAAAAGCTATGGGAGACCCAGTACTTC,CASSLEKLWETQYF
NA,TRBJ2-7,TRBV29-1,NA,TGCAGCGTTGATGTCGGGGGTTACGAGCAGTACTTC,CSVDVGGYEQYF
TRBD2,TRBJ2-5,TRBV2,many,TGTGCCAGCAGTGAAGTACCCAGCTTCAGTGGGACTAGCGGGGGCCCCCGGGAGACCCAGTACTTC,CASSEVPSFSGTSGGPRETQYF
TRBD1,TRBJ2-7,TRBV24-1,NA,TGTGCCACCATCCGACAGGGGCTCCCCACCTACGAGCAGTACTTC,CATIRQGLPTYEQYF
TRBD2,TRBJ2-5,TRBV20-1,many,TGCAGTGCTAGATTCCTAGCGGGGGTACAGACCCAGTACTTC,CSARFLAGVQTQYF
NA,TRBJ2-1,TRBV30,few,TGTGCCTGGAGTCTTTTAGGCGATGAGCAGTTCTTC,CAWSLLGDEQFF
NA,TRBJ2-7,TRBV9,many,TGTGCCAGCAGCGTAGGTGGCGGAACCTACGAGCAGTACTTC,CASSVGGGTYEQYF
NA,TRBJ2-5,TRBV18,many,TGTGCCAGCTCACCAATCTCTGGGGGCCTGAAAGAGACCCAGTACTTC,CASSPISGGLKETQYF
NA,TRBJ2-2,TRBV7-6,many,TGTGCCAGCAGCTTCACAGCAAACACCGGGGAGCTGTTTTTT,CASSFTANTGELFF
TRBD2,TRBJ2-3,TRBV11-2,once,TGTGCCAGCAGCCCAACCGGACTAGCGGGGGATTTTGCAGATACGCAGTATTTT,CASSPTGLAGDFADTQYF
TRBD1,TRBJ1-2,TRBV5-1,many,TGCGCCAGCAGCTTGGGGGGGACAGGAAAATATGGCTACACCTTC,CASSLGGTGKYGYTF
NA,TRBJ1-1,TRBV18,many,TGTGCCAGCTCACCATTAGAAGTAAAGGACACTGAAGCTTTCTTT,CASSPLEVKDTEAFF